A selection of T cell receptor beta chains follows, all from one sample in a study of immune evolution from preneoplasia to lung adenocarcinoma. Here immunoSEQ multiplex PCR was the method, and the copy in TCRdb shows in-frame clones only, minus some. The sample lists 3,500 to 5,500 clones, 60% to 80% seen once, with more than 6.5% in the top ten. What was sequenced was FFPE lung adenocarcinoma in situ tissue. The receptors originated from a person aged 60 to 85 with lung adenocarcinoma. Each CDR3 is given with its conserved first and last residue. A D gene is named only where the DNA matches it firmly. Rows may omit the clone size; those that give it use once, few, many or a size class.

CDR3 DNA: TGTGCCAGCAGTCGACGACTAGCGGGGGGGGTGAACACCGGGGAGCTGTTTTTT
CDR3 protein: CASSRRLAGGVNTGELFF
D gene: TRBD2
V gene: TRBV27
clone size: -
J gene: TRBJ2-2

CDR3 DNA: TGTGCCAGCAGCTTAGCGCCGGAACAGCGGACAGCCCGGGAGACCCAGTACTTC
CDR3 protein: CASSLAPEQRTARETQYF
D gene: -
V gene: TRBV7-8
clone size: -
J gene: TRBJ2-5

CDR3 DNA: TGTGCCAGCAGTGAACGGGACAGGGGTTATGGCTACACCTTC
CDR3 protein: CASSERDRGYGYTF
D gene: TRBD1
V gene: TRBV25-1
clone size: -
J gene: TRBJ1-2

CDR3 DNA: TGTGCCAGCAGTGAACGAACTAGCGGGGGTGGGGAGCAGTACTTC
CDR3 protein: CASSERTSGGGEQYF
D gene: TRBD2
V gene: TRBV6-1
clone size: -
J gene: TRBJ2-7

CDR3 DNA: TGTGCCAGCAGTACGACTGGGGACAGCAACAATGAGCAGTTCTTC
CDR3 protein: CASSTTGDSNNEQFF
D gene: TRBD1
V gene: TRBV6-5
clone size: -
J gene: TRBJ2-1

CDR3 DNA: TGTGCCAGATCTGCGGGGGTTTCTGGAAACACCATATATTTT
CDR3 protein: CARSAGVSGNTIYF
D gene: -
V gene: TRBV6-5
clone size: -
J gene: TRBJ1-3

CDR3 DNA: TGTGCCAGCAGCTTAGCGAGGGGAGGAGCAGATACGCAGTATTTT
CDR3 protein: CASSLARGGADTQYF
D gene: -
V gene: TRBV7-2
clone size: -
J gene: TRBJ2-3

CDR3 DNA: TGTGCCAGCAGCTTAGCGTCCGCAAATGAGCAGTTCTTC
CDR3 protein: CASSLASANEQFF
D gene: -
V gene: TRBV7-2
clone size: once
J gene: TRBJ2-1

CDR3 DNA: TGCAGCGTTGCGACTAGCGGGGGGGTCAAAAACATTCAGTACTTC
CDR3 protein: CSVATSGGVKNIQYF
D gene: TRBD2
V gene: TRBV29-1
clone size: -
J gene: TRBJ2-4

CDR3 DNA: TGTGCCAGCTCACCTCTGCCAGGGGAGGCCTCCTACAATGAGCAGTTCTTC
CDR3 protein: CASSPLPGEASYNEQFF
D gene: -
V gene: TRBV18
clone size: -
J gene: TRBJ2-1